The clone carrying this T cell receptor beta chain came up a few times. Authors' methods: Nucleated cell counts were estimated from reference gene primer amplification. This table comes from immunoSEQ multiplex PCR, and its TCRdb copy is limited to in-frame clones, with some not included. V, J and clone size are taken as reported in that table, and D and trimming were inferred from the DNA itself. The sample includes under 150,000 clones, roughly 69% seen only once; the top ten take approximately 2.1%. This entry comes from a study of blood T cell repertoires in COVID-19. About the study: The United States, Italy and Spain supplied acute and convalescent COVID-19 samples. T cells, B-cell-depleted T cells, or PBMCs provided the cDNA or gDNA that served as material.

Sequencing was performed on peripheral blood. This sequence originates from a woman between 65 and 79 years old with acute or convalescent COVID-19.

The CDR3 reads CASTRALTNEKLFF. The CDR3 DNA reads TGCGCCAGCACGAGGGCCTTAACTAATGAAAAACTGTTTTTT. The rearrangement links TRBV10-2 to TRBJ1-4; no reliable D call. Trimming pared 7 bases from V and 1 base from J, leaving 10 bases between. Germline CDR1 reads WSHSY; CDR2 reads SAAADI. The CDR3 is made up of 14 amino acids.